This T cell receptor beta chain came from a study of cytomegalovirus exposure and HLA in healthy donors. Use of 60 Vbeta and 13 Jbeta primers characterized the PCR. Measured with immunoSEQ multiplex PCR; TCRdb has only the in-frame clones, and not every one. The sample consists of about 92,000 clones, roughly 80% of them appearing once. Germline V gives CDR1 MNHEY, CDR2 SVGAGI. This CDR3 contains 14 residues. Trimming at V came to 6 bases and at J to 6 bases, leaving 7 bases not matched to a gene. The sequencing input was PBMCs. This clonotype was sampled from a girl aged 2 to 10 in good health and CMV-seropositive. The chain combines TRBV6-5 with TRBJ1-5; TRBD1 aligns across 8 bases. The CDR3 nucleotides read TGTGCCAGCAGCTCCAGGGGGCTCGGTCAGCCCCAGCATTTT. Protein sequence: CASSSRGLGQPQHF.